The 27 T cell receptor beta chains presented below share a single source sample, sequenced in a study of Ad26.COV2.S vaccination and SARS-CoV-2 variants. Method: immunoSEQ multiplex PCR; TCRdb's copy keeps in-frame clones and lacks some. The sample contains just over 350,000 clones, just over 90% of which appear only once. Sequencing was performed on peripheral blood, taken after recovery from COVID-19. The receptors shown here come from a human donor who had recovered from COVID-19.

This rearrangement joins TRBV4-3 to TRBJ1-6; TRBD1 matches at 7 bases. CDR1 is LGHNA and CDR2 is YSLEER in the germline V gene. After removal of 6 bases from V and 5 bases from J, the junction contained 1 base not matched to a gene. The CDR3 is made up of 13 amino acids. The CDR3 loop reads CASRGTDNSPLHF. CDR3 DNA: TGCGCCAGCAGAGGGACAGATAATTCACCCCTCCACTTT.

This chain connects TRBV4-2 to TRBJ1-2; D not resolved. V gave up 5 bases and J gave up 1 base, with 17 bases separating them. Germline V lookup: CDR1 LGHNA, CDR2 YNFKEQ. CDR3 size: 16 residues. The CDR3 loop reads CASSGSYGRSNYGYTF. CDR3 coding DNA: TGTGCCAGCAGCGGCTCTTATGGCAGGAGTAACTATGGCTACACCTTC.

This clone has a single count. The chain carries TRBV7-8 and TRBJ2-7, with no clear D. CDR1 SGHVS and CDR2 FQNEAQ come from the germline V gene. With 5 bases removed from V and 3 bases from J, the gap between germline ends came to 8 bases. The CDR3 length is 12 residues. The CDR3 here is CASSATRYEQYF. As DNA, the CDR3 is TGTGCCAGCAGCGCGACACGCTACGAGCAGTACTTC.

Turning to this clone: The sample carries other DNA sequences with the same CDR3. The chain combines TRBV9 with TRBJ1-1; D might be TRBD1 (6 bases). CDR1 and CDR2 (germline): SGDLS, YYNGEE. This CDR3 contains 14 residues. Deletions cut 2 bases from V and 3 bases from J, with 11 bases between. This CDR3 is CASSVGGRDTEAFF. Here the CDR3 DNA reads TGTGCCAGCAGCGTCGGGGGGCGCGACACTGAAGCTTTCTTT.

V and J are TRBV25-1 and TRBJ2-1; 9 bases are shared with TRBD1. The CDR3 totals 17 residues. The trim removed 3 bases at V and 5 bases at J, leaving 11 bases unmatched. Germline CDR1 is MGHDK and CDR2 is SYGVNS. The CDR3 DNA sequence: TGTGCCAGCAGTGAGACCAGGGGACAGGGACTGAACAATGAGCAGTTCTTC. Its translation is CASSETRGQGLNNEQFF.

V and J are TRBV5-6 and TRBJ1-6, with 11 bases that match TRBD1. Per germline, CDR1 SGHDT and CDR2 YYEEEE. The CDR3 is made up of 18 amino acids. Trimming took 5 bases from V and 3 from J; bases not matched to a gene: 10. CDR3 bases: TGTGCCAGCAGTCGGGACAGGGGGTCTTTAAACTATAATTCACCCCTCCACTTT. This encodes CASSRDRGSLNYNSPLHF.

V and J are TRBV3-1 (or the pseudogene TRBV3-2) and TRBJ2-5; 7 positions match TRBD2. Germline CDR1 reads LGHDT; CDR2 reads YNNKEL (reference sequence). Trimming took 3 bases from V and 10 from J; bases not matched to a gene: 8. The CDR3 has 13 residues. CDR3 residues: CASSQETSGIQYF. CDR3 in DNA: TGTGCCAGCAGCCAGGAGACCAGCGGGATCCAGTACTTC.

The chain uses TRBV19 and TRBJ2-7; no firm D call. The CDR3 length is 9 residues. V lost 8 bases and J 6 bases, leaving 5 bases between the germline ends. In germline, CDR1 is LNHDA, CDR2 SQIVND (reference sequence). CDR3: CASGREQYF. In nucleotides, the CDR3 is TGTGCCAGTGGTCGCGAGCAGTACTTC.

This clone is a singleton in its sample. The chain is built from TRBV5-4 and TRBJ1-1; D is possibly TRBD1 (5 bases). This CDR3 region has 13 residues. V shed 0 bases and J shed 7 bases, with 10 bases lying between them. CDR1 is SGHNT, CDR2 YYREEE, per germline (reference sequence). This CDR3 reads CASSLGPQGEAFF. The CDR3 DNA follows: TGTGCCAGCAGCTTGGGGCCCCAGGGTGAAGCTTTCTTT.

This chain joins TRBV2 and TRBJ1-4; D not resolved. The CDR3 is 14 amino acids. V lost 1 base and J 6 bases, leaving 9 bases between the germline ends. Germline V gives CDR1 SNHLY, CDR2 FYNNEI. The CDR3 bases are TGTGCCAGCAGTGAAGTAGGAGGGTATGAAAAACTGTTTTTT. Translating gives CASSEVGGYEKLFF.

This chain connects TRBV5-1 to TRBJ2-3; possibly TRBD1 or TRBD2 for D (5 bases each). V was trimmed by 0 bases and J by 5 bases, leaving 10 bases between them. Looked up from germline, CDR1 is SGHRS and CDR2 is YFSETQ. The CDR3 sequence is 14 residues long. The CDR3 DNA sequence: TGCGCCAGCAGCTTGGGGCCAGGGAGAGATACGCAGTATTTT. Its translation: CASSLGPGRDTQYF.

V usage is TRBV12-3 or TRBV12-4 and J usage is TRBJ2-1; the D gene is possibly TRBD2 (6 bases). V was clipped by 6 bases and J by 12 bases, with 15 bases between them. This CDR3 is 12 amino acids long. The CDR3 nucleotides read TGTGCCAGCAGCTCCAGGCGGGGCCGGCAGTTCTTC. Its protein is CASSSRRGRQFF.

The gene calls are TRBV5-6 and TRBJ2-1; D is unresolved. The CDR3 is 13 amino acids. V shed 4 bases and J shed 7 bases, with 12 bases lying between them. The germline gives CDR1 SGHDT, CDR2 YYEEEE. CDR3 nucleotide sequence: TGTGCCAGCAGCCTTTTGGAGCAAAATGAGCAGTTCTTC. Translating gives CASSLLEQNEQFF.

The chain couples TRBV4-1 to TRBJ1-5; TRBD1 might be the D (5 bases). The V and J ends lost 4 bases and 0 bases respectively, with 7 bases between them. The germline CDR1 and CDR2 sequences are MGHRA and YSYEKL. The CDR3 covers 14 residues. In DNA form, the CDR3 reads TGCGCCAGCAGCCCAGGGACTAGCAATCAGCCCCAGCATTTT. It specifies CASSPGTSNQPQHF.

The rearrangement joins TRBV19 to TRBJ2-3; TRBD2 agrees at 7 bases. CDR1 and CDR2 (germline): LNHDA, SQIVND (reference sequence). The CDR3 is 15 amino acids. Unmatched junction bases numbered 8, after V lost 7 bases and J lost 1 base. The CDR3 nucleotides read TGTGCCAGTACCCCCGGCGGGGGACGCACAGATACGCAGTATTTT. Protein sequence: CASTPGGGRTDTQYF.

CDR3 sequence: CASSPQGGVSNEKLFF. CDR3 DNA: TGTGCCAGCAGCCCCCAGGGGGGGGTTTCCAATGAAAAACTGTTTTTT. The chain employs TRBV9 and TRBJ1-4, with 7 positions matching TRBD1. Trimming took 4 bases from V and 5 from J; bases not matched to a gene: 11. Looked up from germline, CDR1 is SGDLS and CDR2 is YYNGEE. The CDR3 spans 16 residues.

The rearrangement uses TRBV6-1 and TRBJ1-2, with D perhaps TRBD1 (6 bases). The V end lost 3 bases, the J end lost 4 bases, and 12 bases lay between the germline ends. This CDR3 is 14 amino acids long. In germline, CDR1 is MNHNS, CDR2 SASEGT. CDR3 DNA sequence: TGTGCCAGCAGTGAGTGGGGGGCGGTCTATGGCTACACCTTC. It specifies CASSEWGAVYGYTF.

The chain is built from TRBV19 and TRBJ2-1; TRBD1 might be the D (6 bases). Trimming stripped 0 bases from V and 4 bases from J, with 19 bases between. Germline values: CDR1 LNHDA, CDR2 SQIVND (reference sequence). The CDR3 runs to 18 residues. CDR3 DNA: TGTGCCAGTAGTATAGATAATGACAGGCGGAACATTTACAATGAGCAGTTCTTC. Translation gives CASSIDNDRRNIYNEQFF.

The J gene is TRBJ1-5, the V gene TRBV6-5, with D perhaps TRBD1 (5 bases). Trimming stripped 7 bases from V and 3 bases from J, with 10 bases between. The CDR3 contains 13 residues. Looked up from germline, CDR1 is MNHEY and CDR2 is SVGAGI. Written as DNA, the CDR3 is TGTGCCAGCATTGGGGGATCCAATCAGCCCCAGCATTTT. Protein product: CASIGGSNQPQHF.

This chain uses TRBV4-1 with TRBJ1-1; 9 bases agree with TRBD1. The germline CDR1 and CDR2 sequences are MGHRA and YSYEKL. This CDR3 comprises 15 residues. J gave up 3 bases and V 0 bases, and 2 bases lay outside the gene matches. The CDR3 nucleotides are TGCGCCAGCAGCCAAGAAGGGACAGGGTACACTGAAGCTTTCTTT. Translated, it gives CASSQEGTGYTEAFF.

V usage is TRBV4-1 and J usage is TRBJ2-1; D unclear. CDR3 length equals 13 residues. Trimming took 3 bases from V and 12 from J, leaving 15 bases between them. The germline gives CDR1 MGHRA, CDR2 YSYEKL. As DNA, the CDR3 is TGCGCCAGCAGCCACGGCTCTCGGTCTGGGCAGTTCTTC. It codes for CASSHGSRSGQFF.

V and J are TRBV3-1 (or the pseudogene TRBV3-2) and TRBJ1-1; no clear D gene. Germline CDR1 reads LGHDT; CDR2 reads YNNKEL (reference sequence). CDR3 length: 14 residues. V was trimmed by 3 bases and J by 4 bases, leaving 12 bases between them. CDR3 protein: CASSQKGGSTEAFF. CDR3 coding DNA: TGTGCCAGCAGCCAGAAGGGCGGTAGCACTGAAGCTTTCTTT.

The rearrangement joins TRBV4-1 to TRBJ1-1; D gene uncertain. Trimming stripped 1 base from V and 7 bases from J, with 13 bases between. This CDR3 is built from 14 residues. CDR1 MGHRA and CDR2 YSYEKL come from the germline V gene. CDR3 coding DNA: TGCGCCAGCAGCCAAGGCTTACGGCAGGTTGAAGCTTTCTTT. It encodes CASSQGLRQVEAFF.

This chain joins TRBV7-9 and TRBJ2-1, with TRBD1 as a possible D gene (6 bases). V lost 5 bases and J lost 0, with 17 bases in between. This CDR3 has 17 residues. Per the germline V gene, CDR1 is SEHNR and CDR2 is FQNEAQ (reference sequence). The CDR3 spells CASSRQLRGSSYNEQFF. CDR3 DNA sequence: TGTGCCAGCAGCCGCCAACTCAGGGGCAGCTCCTACAATGAGCAGTTCTTC.

The V and J genes are TRBV7-9 and TRBJ2-3; D not certain. Looked up from germline, CDR1 is SEHNR and CDR2 is FQNEAQ (reference sequence). Trimming removed 5 bases from V and 0 bases from J, with 12 bases in between. This CDR3 comprises 15 residues. CDR3 DNA sequence: TGTGCCAGCAGCGAACAACCATATAGCACAGATACGCAGTATTTT. Its protein is CASSEQPYSTDTQYF.

V gene TRBV18 combines with J gene TRBJ2-7, with D possibly being TRBD1 (5 bases). V lost 5 bases, J lost 7 bases, and 12 bases lay in between. The CDR3 consists of 12 residues. Germline V CDR1 and CDR2: KGHSH, LQKENI. The CDR3, as DNA: TGTGCCAGCTCAAAAGACAGAGTGGAGCAGTACTTC. Protein: CASSKDRVEQYF.

This clone was seen a few times. The chain has TRBV14 and TRBJ1-6, with D perhaps matching TRBD1 (6 bases). The germline CDR1 and CDR2 sequences are SGHDN and FVKESK. This CDR3 has 16 amino acids. With 1 base removed from V and 6 bases from J, the gap between germline ends came to 13 bases. Here the CDR3 DNA reads TGTGCCAGCAGCCAAGGGGTGGGGGCAGGTAATTCACCCCTCCACTTT. Its translation is CASSQGVGAGNSPLHF.